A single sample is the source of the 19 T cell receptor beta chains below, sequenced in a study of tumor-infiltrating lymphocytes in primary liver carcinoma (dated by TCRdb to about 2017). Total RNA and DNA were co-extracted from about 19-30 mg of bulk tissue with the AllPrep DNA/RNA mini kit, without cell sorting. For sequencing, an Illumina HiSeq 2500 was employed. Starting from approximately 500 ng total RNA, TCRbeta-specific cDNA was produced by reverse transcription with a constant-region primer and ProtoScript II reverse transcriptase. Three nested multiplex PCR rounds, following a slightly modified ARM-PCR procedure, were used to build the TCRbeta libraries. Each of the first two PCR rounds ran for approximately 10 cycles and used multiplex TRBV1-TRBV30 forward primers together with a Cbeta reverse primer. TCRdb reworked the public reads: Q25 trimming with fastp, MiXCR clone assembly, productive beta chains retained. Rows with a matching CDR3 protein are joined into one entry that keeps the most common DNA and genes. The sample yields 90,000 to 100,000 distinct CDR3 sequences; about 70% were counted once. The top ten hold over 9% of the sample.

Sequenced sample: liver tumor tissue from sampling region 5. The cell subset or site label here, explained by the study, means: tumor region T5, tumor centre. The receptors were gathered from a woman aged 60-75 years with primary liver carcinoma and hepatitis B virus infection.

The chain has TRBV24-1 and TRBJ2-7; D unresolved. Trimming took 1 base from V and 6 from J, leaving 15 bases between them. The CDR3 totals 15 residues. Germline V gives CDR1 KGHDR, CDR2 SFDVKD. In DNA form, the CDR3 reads TGTGCCACCAGTGATTTTTTGGGGATAGACTTCGAGCAGTACTTC. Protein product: CATSDFLGIDFEQYF.

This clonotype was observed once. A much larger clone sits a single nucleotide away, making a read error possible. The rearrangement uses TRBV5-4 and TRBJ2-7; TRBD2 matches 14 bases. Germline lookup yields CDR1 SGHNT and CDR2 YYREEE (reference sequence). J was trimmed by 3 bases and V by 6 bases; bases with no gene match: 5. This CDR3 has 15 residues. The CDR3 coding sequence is TGTGCCAGCAACTCCGGGACTAGCGGGAGCTACGAGCAGTACTTC. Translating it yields CASNSGTSGSYEQYF.

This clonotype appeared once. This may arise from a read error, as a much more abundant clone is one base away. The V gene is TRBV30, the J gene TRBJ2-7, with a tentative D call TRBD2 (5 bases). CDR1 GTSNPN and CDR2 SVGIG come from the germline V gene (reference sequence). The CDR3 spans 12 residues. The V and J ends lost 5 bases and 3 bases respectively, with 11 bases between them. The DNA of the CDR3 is TGTGCCTGGGCCTACACTAGCTACGAGCAGTACTTC. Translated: CAWAYTSYEQYF.

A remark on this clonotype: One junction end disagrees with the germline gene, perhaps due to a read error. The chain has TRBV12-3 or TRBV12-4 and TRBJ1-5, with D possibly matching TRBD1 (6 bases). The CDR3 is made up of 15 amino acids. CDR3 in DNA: TGTGCCAGCAGCCCAACAGGGAATAGCAATCAGTCCCAACATTTT. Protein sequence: CASSPTGNSNQSQHF.

DNA for the CDR3: TGTGCCAGCAGTATTGGGGGTGGCACTGAAGCTTTCTTT. Translating it yields CASSIGGGTEAFF. The rearrangement joins TRBV12-3 or TRBV12-4 to TRBJ1-1; maybe TRBD1 (5 bases). The V end lost 5 bases, the J end lost 4 bases, and 11 bases lay between the germline ends. This CDR3 is built from 13 residues.

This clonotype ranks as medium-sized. The CDR3 spells CASSFSGRKETQYF. The CDR3 nucleotides are TGTGCCAGCAGCTTCAGCGGGAGGAAAGAGACCCAGTACTTC. V is TRBV11-2 and J is TRBJ2-5, with TRBD2 identical over 9 bases. J gave up 3 bases and V 3 bases, and 2 bases lay outside the gene matches. This CDR3 has 14 amino acids. Germline CDR1 reads SGHAT; CDR2 reads FQNNGV.

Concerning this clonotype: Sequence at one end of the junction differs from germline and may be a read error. The CDR3 here is CVISANLYEQYF. The CDR3, as DNA: TGTGTCATCAGTGCCAACCTCTACGAGCAGTACTTC. The rearrangement joins TRBV10-3 to TRBJ2-7; D is ambiguous. The CDR3 has 12 residues. From germline, CDR1 is ENHRY and CDR2 SYGVKD.

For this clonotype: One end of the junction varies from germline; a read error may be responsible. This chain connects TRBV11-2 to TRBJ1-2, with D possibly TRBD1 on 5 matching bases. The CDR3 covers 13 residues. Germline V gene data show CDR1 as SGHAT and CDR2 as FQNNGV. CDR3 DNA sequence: TGTACCAGCAGCTTGCCGCGGGGCCATGGCCACACCTTC. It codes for CTSSLPRGHGHTF.

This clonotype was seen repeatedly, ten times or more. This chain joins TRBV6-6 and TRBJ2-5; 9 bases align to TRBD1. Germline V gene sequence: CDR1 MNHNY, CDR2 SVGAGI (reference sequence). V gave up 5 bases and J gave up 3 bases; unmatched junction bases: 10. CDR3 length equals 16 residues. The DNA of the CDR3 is TGTGCCAGCAGTCCAGGGACAGGGAGAGTTAAAGAGACCCAGTACTTC. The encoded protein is CASSPGTGRVKETQYF.

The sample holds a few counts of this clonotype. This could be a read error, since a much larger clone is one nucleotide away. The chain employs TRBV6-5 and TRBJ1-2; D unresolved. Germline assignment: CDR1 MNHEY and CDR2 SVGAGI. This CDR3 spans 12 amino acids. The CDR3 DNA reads TGTGCCAACAGTTACTCCGCCGGTGGCTACACCTTC. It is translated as CANSYSAGGYTF.

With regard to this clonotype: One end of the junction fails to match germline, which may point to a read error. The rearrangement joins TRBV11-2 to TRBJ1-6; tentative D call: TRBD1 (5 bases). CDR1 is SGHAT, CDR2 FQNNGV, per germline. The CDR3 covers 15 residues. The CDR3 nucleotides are TGTGCCAGCAACTTAGAAACAGGAGGCAATCCACCCCTCCACTTC. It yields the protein CASNLETGGNPPLHF.

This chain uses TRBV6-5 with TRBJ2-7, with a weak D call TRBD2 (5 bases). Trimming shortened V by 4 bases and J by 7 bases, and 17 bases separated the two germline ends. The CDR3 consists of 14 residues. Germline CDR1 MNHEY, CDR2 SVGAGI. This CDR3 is CASSSTDWIYEQYF. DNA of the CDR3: TGTGCCAGCAGTTCGACGGACTGGATCTATGAGCAGTACTTC.

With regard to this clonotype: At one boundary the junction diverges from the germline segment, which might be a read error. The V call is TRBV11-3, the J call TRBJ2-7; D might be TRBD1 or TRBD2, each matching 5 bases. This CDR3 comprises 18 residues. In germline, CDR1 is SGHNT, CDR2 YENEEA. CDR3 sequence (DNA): TGCGCCAGCAGCTTAGACAGAGGGAGACCGGGACGGACCTACGAGCAGTACTTC. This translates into CASSLDRGRPGRTYEQYF. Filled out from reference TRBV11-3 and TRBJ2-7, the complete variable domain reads EAGVVQSPRYKIIEKKQPVAFWCNPISGHNTLYWYLQNLGQGPELLIRYENEEAVDDSQLPKDRFSAERLKGVDSTLKIQPAELGDSAVYLCASSLDRGRPGRTYEQYFGPGTRLTVT.

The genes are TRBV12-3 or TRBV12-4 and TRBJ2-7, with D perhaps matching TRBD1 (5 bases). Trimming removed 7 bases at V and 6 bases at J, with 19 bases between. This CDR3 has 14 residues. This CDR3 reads CASNQGNGGAEQYF. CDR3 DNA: TGTGCCAGCAACCAAGGCAATGGTGGGGCCGAGCAGTACTTC.

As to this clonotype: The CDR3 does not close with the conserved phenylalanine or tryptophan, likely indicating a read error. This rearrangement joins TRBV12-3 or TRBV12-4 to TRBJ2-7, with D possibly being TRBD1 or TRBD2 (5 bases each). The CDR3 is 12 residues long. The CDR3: CAISLVGGEQYL. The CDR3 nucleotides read TGTGCCATCAGTTTAGTTGGGGGCGAGCAGTACCTC.

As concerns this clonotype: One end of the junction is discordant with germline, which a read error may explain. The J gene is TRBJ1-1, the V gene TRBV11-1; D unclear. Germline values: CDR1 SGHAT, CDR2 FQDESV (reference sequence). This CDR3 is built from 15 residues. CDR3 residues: CDSNHSVQPNTEAFF. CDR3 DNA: TGTGACAGCAACCATTCGGTCCAACCGAACACTGAAGCCTTCTTT.

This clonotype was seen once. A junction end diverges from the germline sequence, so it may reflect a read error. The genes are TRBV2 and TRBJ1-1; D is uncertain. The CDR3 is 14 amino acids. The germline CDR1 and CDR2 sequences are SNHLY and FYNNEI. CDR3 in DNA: TGTGCCAACAGTGAAGCCTCCAAGAACACTAAAGCTTTCTTT. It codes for CANSEASKNTKAFF.

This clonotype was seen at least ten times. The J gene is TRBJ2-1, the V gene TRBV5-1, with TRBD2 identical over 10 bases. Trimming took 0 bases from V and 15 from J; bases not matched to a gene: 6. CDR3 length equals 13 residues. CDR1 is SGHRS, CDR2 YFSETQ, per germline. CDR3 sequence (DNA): TGCGCCAGCAGCTTGGGGAGCGGGAGGGCCCCGTTCTTC. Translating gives CASSLGSGRAPFF.

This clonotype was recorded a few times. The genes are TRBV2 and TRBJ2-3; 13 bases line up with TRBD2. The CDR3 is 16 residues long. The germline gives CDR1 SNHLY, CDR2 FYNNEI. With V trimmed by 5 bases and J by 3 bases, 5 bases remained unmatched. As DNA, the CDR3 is TGTGCCAGCAGTTGGACTAGCGGGAGTACAACAGATACGCAGTATTTT. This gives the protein CASSWTSGSTTDTQYF.